This TCR beta chain is from a study of blood T cell repertoires in COVID-19. Whole-study context: Sites in the United States, Italy and Spain provided acute and convalescent COVID-19 samples. Sample material is recorded as cDNA or gDNA derived from T cells, B-cell-depleted T cells, or PBMCs.

The table came from immunoSEQ multiplex PCR; TCRdb's copy has only in-frame clones and leaves some out. The repertoire holds approximately 250,000 clones, roughly 84% seen once, with approximately 1.5% in the top ten. Germline V gene data show CDR1 as MDHEN and CDR2 as SYDVKM. Trimming removed 4 bases at V and 1 base at J, with 14 bases between. This CDR3 contains 17 residues. V gene TRBV28 combines with J gene TRBJ2-6; perhaps TRBD2 as D (5 bases). This receptor was obtained from a woman aged 40 to 50 who had recovered from COVID-19. The sequenced material came from peripheral blood. CDR3 loop: CASSSPGYPSGANVLTF. DNA of the CDR3: TGTGCCAGCAGTTCCCCGGGGTACCCTTCTGGGGCCAACGTCCTGACTTTC.